The 8 T cell receptor beta chains given below trace back to one sample, sequenced in a study of shared clonotypes between healthy human individuals. Data came from immunoSEQ multiplex PCR; TCRdb stores just in-frame clones and leaves some out. Of about 2.3 million clones detected, 85% to 95% appear once; the ten largest clones hold around 0.4%. The specimen was naive CD4+ T cells from PBMCs. Subset indicated: CD45RA+ positively selected. The source of these receptors is a man aged 18 to 29 in good health. Some clones in this sample may be carry-over from other donors' samples.

The chain combines TRBV27 with TRBJ2-7; 7 bases match TRBD2. Looked up from germline, CDR1 is MNHEY and CDR2 is SMNVEV (reference sequence). CDR3 size: 14 residues. With 9 bases clipped from V and 0 bases from J, the junction kept 8 bases outside the gene matches. CDR3 bases: TGTGCCAGTATGACCCAGCGGGACTCCTACGAGCAGTACTTC. Its translation: CASMTQRDSYEQYF.

This clone has more than one count but fewer than ten. The rearrangement uses TRBV30 and TRBJ1-1; 9 bases match TRBD1. Germline CDR1 reads GTSNPN; CDR2 reads SVGIG (reference sequence). J was trimmed by 3 bases and V by 2 bases; bases with no gene match: 7. The CDR3 consists of 15 residues. CDR3 DNA: TGTGCCTGGAGTATTAAGGGACAGGGTGACACTGAAGCTTTCTTT. Its protein is CAWSIKGQGDTEAFF.

This clone has only one observation. This chain uses TRBV19 with TRBJ2-3; possibly TRBD1 for D (6 bases). V lost 2 bases, J lost 2 bases, and 11 bases lay in between. CDR3 length equals 15 residues. Germline-derived CDR1 and CDR2 are LNHDA and SQIVND (reference sequence). The chain's CDR3 is CASSIKRGTTDTQYF. The CDR3, as DNA: TGTGCCAGTAGTATAAAGAGGGGGACCACAGATACGCAGTATTTT.

The rearrangement joins TRBV5-1 to TRBJ2-7; D not resolved. The CDR3 is 13 residues long. Trimming removed 5 bases from V and 1 base from J, with 10 bases in between. The germline gives CDR1 SGHRS, CDR2 YFSETQ. The CDR3 coding sequence is TGCGCCAGCAGTGTGGACCTTTCCTACGAGCAGTACTTC. Amino acids: CASSVDLSYEQYF.

The CDR3 DNA sequence: TGTGCCAGCAGTGAAGAGATGGGATTCAATCAGCCCCAGCATTTT. Translation gives CASSEEMGFNQPQHF. The V call is TRBV2, the J call TRBJ1-5; no definite D call. Trimming left V 1 base short and J 3 bases short, with 10 bases between. Germline-derived CDR1 and CDR2 are SNHLY and FYNNEI. There are 15 residues in the CDR3.

The V call is TRBV2, the J call TRBJ2-7; D is undetermined. CDR1 and CDR2 from the germline V gene are SNHLY and FYNNEI. V was clipped by 3 bases and J by 4 bases, with 10 bases between them. The CDR3 extends over 13 amino acids. The CDR3 protein is CASSDDATYEQYF. The CDR3 nucleotides read TGTGCCAGCAGTGATGACGCCACATACGAGCAGTACTTC.

V gene TRBV29-1 combines with J gene TRBJ1-3; D gene unclear. There are 13 residues in the CDR3. Trimming removed 3 bases at V and 0 bases at J, with 6 bases between. Per the germline V gene, CDR1 is SQVTM and CDR2 is ANQGSEA. CDR3 protein: CSVELYSGNTIYF. CDR3 nucleotide sequence: TGCAGCGTTGAGCTGTACTCTGGAAACACCATATATTTT.

This clone was picked up one time. The chain combines TRBV28 with TRBJ2-7, with D possibly TRBD1 on 6 matching bases. V lost 7 bases and J 3 bases, leaving 19 bases between the germline ends. Germline V CDR1 and CDR2: MDHEN, SYDVKM. The CDR3 loop spans 15 amino acids. The CDR3 DNA sequence: TGTGCCAGCACCACTCCGGGACAAGTAATCTACGAGCAGTACTTC. Encoded protein: CASTTPGQVIYEQYF.